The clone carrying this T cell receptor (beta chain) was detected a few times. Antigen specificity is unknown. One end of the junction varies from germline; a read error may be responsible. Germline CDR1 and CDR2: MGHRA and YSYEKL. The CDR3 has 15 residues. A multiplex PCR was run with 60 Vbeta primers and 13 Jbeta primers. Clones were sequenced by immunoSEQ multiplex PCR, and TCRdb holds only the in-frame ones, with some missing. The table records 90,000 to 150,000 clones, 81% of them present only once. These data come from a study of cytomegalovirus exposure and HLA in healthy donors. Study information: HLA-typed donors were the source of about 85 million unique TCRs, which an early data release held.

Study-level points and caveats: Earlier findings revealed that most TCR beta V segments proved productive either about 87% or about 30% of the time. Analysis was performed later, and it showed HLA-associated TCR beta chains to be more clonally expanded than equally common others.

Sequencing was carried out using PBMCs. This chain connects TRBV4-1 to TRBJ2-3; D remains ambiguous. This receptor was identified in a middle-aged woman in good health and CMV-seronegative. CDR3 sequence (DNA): TGTGCCAGCAGCCAAGATCTTAATCCCACAGATACGCAGTATTTT. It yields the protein CASSQDLNPTDTQYF.